The rows below give T cell receptor beta chains drawn from one sample of a study of cytotoxic CD8 clonotypes in ibrutinib-treated CLL. Data came from immunoSEQ multiplex PCR; TCRdb stores just in-frame clones and leaves some out. The table records about 180,000 clones, about 80% of them present only once. The material sequenced was PBMCs, taken after 24 months of ibrutinib treatment. These receptors were taken from a human donor with chronic lymphocytic leukemia. The CDR3 runs from the conserved cysteine through the conserved F or W. Each record gives: V gene, clone size, D gene, J gene, CDR3 DNA, CDR3 protein. D genes are given only for firm matches. Rows give clone size only sometimes, using once, few, many, or a class for an expanded clone.

V gene: TRBV19
clone size: -
D gene: -
J gene: TRBJ2-1
CDR3 DNA: TGTGCCAGTAGTATAGTAACGACGGGCTACAATGAGCAGTTCTTC
CDR3 protein: CASSIVTTGYNEQFF

V gene: TRBV5-4
clone size: -
D gene: -
J gene: TRBJ1-6
CDR3 DNA: TGTGCCGCCACCGAAGGGAGGAGGCCCCTCCACTTT
CDR3 protein: CAATEGRRPLHF

V gene: TRBV19
clone size: few
D gene: -
J gene: TRBJ1-6
CDR3 DNA: TGTGCCAGTAGTATAGGTGAGGGGTATAATTCACCCCTCCACTTT
CDR3 protein: CASSIGEGYNSPLHF

V gene: TRBV27
clone size: -
D gene: TRBD2
J gene: TRBJ2-1
CDR3 DNA: TGTGCCAGCAGTTTCCCGAGGACTAGCGGGAGGCCTCCCAATGAGCAGTTCTTC
CDR3 protein: CASSFPRTSGRPPNEQFF

V gene: TRBV19
clone size: -
D gene: TRBD2
J gene: TRBJ2-7
CDR3 DNA: TGTGCCAGTAGTAGAACTAGCGGGAGGACCTCCTACGAGCAGTACTTC
CDR3 protein: CASSRTSGRTSYEQYF

V gene: TRBV25-1
clone size: -
D gene: TRBD1
J gene: TRBJ1-4
CDR3 DNA: TGTGCCAGCAGTGAATTCCCGACAGGGGGGAAACTGTTTTTT
CDR3 protein: CASSEFPTGGKLFF

V gene: TRBV19
clone size: -
D gene: -
J gene: TRBJ1-1
CDR3 DNA: TGTGCCAGTAGTAAGGCAGAGCCTAGGAACACTGAAGCTTTCTTT
CDR3 protein: CASSKAEPRNTEAFF

V gene: TRBV5-6
clone size: -
D gene: -
J gene: TRBJ2-5
CDR3 DNA: TGTGCCAGCAGCTTGACCTTGGGGGAGACCCAGTACTTC
CDR3 protein: CASSLTLGETQYF

V gene: TRBV4-3
clone size: -
D gene: -
J gene: TRBJ1-3
CDR3 DNA: TGCGCCAGCAGCCAAGATGTAGGGACCATACGCATCGCCGGAAACACCATATATTTT
CDR3 protein: CASSQDVGTIRIAGNTIYF

V gene: TRBV7-9
clone size: -
D gene: -
J gene: TRBJ2-7
CDR3 DNA: TGTGCCAGCAGCCTCCCAGGGACGGATTCTTACTACGAGCAGTACTTC
CDR3 protein: CASSLPGTDSYYEQYF

V gene: TRBV5-1
clone size: -
D gene: TRBD2
J gene: TRBJ2-7
CDR3 DNA: TGCGCCAGCAGCTTGGCCGGGAGGGCCCGAGAGCAGTACTTC
CDR3 protein: CASSLAGRAREQYF

V gene: TRBV28
clone size: -
D gene: TRBD2
J gene: TRBJ2-7
CDR3 DNA: TGTGCCAGCAGTTTCCTCCGGCCCGGGACTAGCGGGAGTAGGGCCTACGAGCAGTACTTC
CDR3 protein: CASSFLRPGTSGSRAYEQYF

V gene: TRBV29-1
clone size: -
D gene: -
J gene: TRBJ2-7
CDR3 DNA: TGCAGTACCCCGGTCCGGGGGAAGGAGATTTCCTACGAGCAGTACTTC
CDR3 protein: CSTPVRGKEISYEQYF

V gene: TRBV19
clone size: -
D gene: TRBD1
J gene: TRBJ1-1
CDR3 DNA: TGTGCCAGTAGCGACAGGGGAGGGTTTAACACTGAAGCTTTCTTT
CDR3 protein: CASSDRGGFNTEAFF

V gene: TRBV28
clone size: -
D gene: TRBD2
J gene: TRBJ2-1
CDR3 DNA: TGTGCCAGCAGATCAATAGCGGGAGCGCGTAATGAGCAGTTCTTC
CDR3 protein: CASRSIAGARNEQFF

V gene: TRBV6-5
clone size: -
D gene: -
J gene: TRBJ2-7
CDR3 DNA: TGTGCCACCTCTCCCGATCCATACGAGCAGTACTTC
CDR3 protein: CATSPDPYEQYF

V gene: TRBV19
clone size: -
D gene: -
J gene: TRBJ1-4
CDR3 DNA: TGTGCCAGTACCAAAGGGGGGGCAGAGCGGGAAAAACTGTTTTTT
CDR3 protein: CASTKGGAEREKLFF

V gene: TRBV30
clone size: -
D gene: TRBD2
J gene: TRBJ2-1
CDR3 DNA: TGTGCCTGGACTTTAGCGGGAGCGGGTGAGCAGTTCTTC
CDR3 protein: CAWTLAGAGEQFF

V gene: TRBV18
clone size: -
D gene: TRBD1
J gene: TRBJ1-5
CDR3 DNA: TGTGCCAGCTCACCCACCCGGGTGGGCAGGGGGAGAGGTGGCAATCAGCCCCAGCATTTT
CDR3 protein: CASSPTRVGRGRGGNQPQHF

V gene: TRBV6-5
clone size: -
D gene: -
J gene: TRBJ2-5
CDR3 DNA: TGTGCCAGCAGTTACTGGGTTGGATCCGAACCAGAGACCCAGTACTTC
CDR3 protein: CASSYWVGSEPETQYF

V gene: TRBV12-5
clone size: -
D gene: -
J gene: TRBJ1-5
CDR3 DNA: TGTGCTAGTGGTTTGGACAGGCCTCCTTATAGCAATCAGCCCCAGCATTTT
CDR3 protein: CASGLDRPPYSNQPQHF

V gene: TRBV30
clone size: -
D gene: TRBD1
J gene: TRBJ1-6
CDR3 DNA: TGTGCCTGGAGTGTACAGGGGAATTCACCCCTCCACTTT
CDR3 protein: CAWSVQGNSPLHF

V gene: TRBV6-5
clone size: -
D gene: -
J gene: TRBJ1-1
CDR3 DNA: TGTGCCAGCACCGTCGACAGGAGAACTGAAGCTTTCTTT
CDR3 protein: CASTVDRRTEAFF

V gene: TRBV6-4
clone size: -
D gene: -
J gene: TRBJ1-1
CDR3 DNA: TGTGCCAGCAGTGACTCGATGAACAGTGAAGCTTTCTTT
CDR3 protein: CASSDSMNSEAFF

V gene: TRBV4-2
clone size: -
D gene: -
J gene: TRBJ1-2
CDR3 DNA: TGTGCCAGCAGCCTCGAAATGCAGGAGTACTATGGCTACACCTTC
CDR3 protein: CASSLEMQEYYGYTF

V gene: TRBV6-1
clone size: -
D gene: -
J gene: TRBJ1-2
CDR3 DNA: TGTGCCAGCAGTGTAACCGTAGAAGGCTATGGCTACACCTTC
CDR3 protein: CASSVTVEGYGYTF

V gene: TRBV7-2
clone size: -
D gene: TRBD1
J gene: TRBJ1-1
CDR3 DNA: TGTGCCAGCAGCTCGCGATCAGGGGGCACTGAAGCTTTCTTT
CDR3 protein: CASSSRSGGTEAFF